This section outlines one TCR beta chain sequence together with its context. In its sample, this clonotype was seen once. The antigen this receptor binds is unknown. No much larger clone is present one base from it, and per-base qualities are unavailable. Between the V and J ends, shortened by 1 base and 7 bases respectively, the junction contains 8 bases. The CDR3 holds 14 amino acids from the cysteine to the phenylalanine. Here the CDR3 DNA is all that survives: 42 bases in frame from base 1. The approximately 39 donors, aged roughly 6 to 100 years, were systemically healthy Caucasian individuals from Russia. Approximately 9.7 milliliters of peripheral blood were drawn from each donor into EDTA-treated Vacutainer tubes. PBMCs were isolated by Ficoll-Paque density-gradient centrifugation, with at least 6 million obtained per sample. Total RNA, at least 6 micrograms per sample, was extracted from PBMCs with Trizol reagent. For every donor, flow cytometry on a PBMC aliquot measured the percentage of naive CD45RAhigh/CD27high T cells.

Receptor libraries were prepared by 5' RACE. Sequenced using an Illumina HiSeq 2500. The second PCR ran for about 7 to 11 cycles and used a J-beta primer mix along with a sample-barcoded 5' primer. Each TCR beta cDNA molecule received a unique molecular identifier from a template-switch 5' adaptor carrying 12 random nucleotides. Each sample yielded at least 3 million CDR3-containing paired-end reads. All of the RNA was converted into first-strand cDNA using the Mint cDNA synthesis kit, with a TRBC-specific oligonucleotide serving as the primer. Following uracil-DNA glycosylase treatment, all cDNA underwent a first 18-cycle PCR with the universal primers M1SS and BC2_uni_R. Per the original workflow: Normalization of each sample was performed by random selection of 1 million high-quality reads, each carrying a distinct molecular identifier. Instead of being binned into consensus sequences, reads that shared molecular identifiers were thrown out. CDR3 identification, clonotype clustering and error correction used MiTCR with a Q25 quality threshold and the strictest error-elimination algorithm. A nonparametric unseen species model using Euler transformation provided a lower-bound estimate of total TCR beta diversity. TCRdb reworked the public reads: Q25 trimming with fastp, MiXCR clone assembly, productive beta chains retained. Entries are consolidated by CDR3 protein sequence, retaining the most common genes and DNA. TCRdb, rather than the study authors, made the V and J calls. Recorded for this sample are about 1.5 million distinct CDR3 sequences; 40% to 45% of them occurred a single time. Jointly, the top ten make up approximately 4% of the sample.

This entry belongs to a study of blood T cells in healthy people across ages (dated by TCRdb to the mid-2010s). For context, the study as a whole: In model experiments, template switching captured about one uniquely barcoded TCR beta cDNA molecule for every two T cells. The study measured age-related changes in TCR beta repertoire diversity using deep sequencing normalized with unique cDNA molecular identifiers. Four age groups were formed from the donors: young (average approximately 15 years), middle-aged (approximately 40), aged (62) and long-lived (approximately 80). Donors of different ages were randomly distributed across sequencing lanes to avoid experimental bias. The study analyzed two additional independent replicas of 1 million unique cDNA reads from the same blood draw for two donors, one aged 18 to 30 and one aged 80 or older. Results and caveats for the whole study, not just this receptor: Conclusive comparison of naive and antigen-experienced compartments was prevented by the profiling of bulk unsorted PBMCs. Observed TCR beta diversity correlated strongly with the percentage of naive T cells measured by flow cytometry. Donor CMV infection status was unknown, potentially confounding age-related changes in expanded clonotypes. Estimates of total diversity based on one million sequenced T cells were considered lower bounds and underestimates. As age increased, observed TCR beta diversity per million T cells dropped in a roughly linear way, and a significant reduction was already evident by age about 40. The long-lived group showed more naive CD4+ T cells, fewer expanded clones and increased TCR diversity than the aged group, suggesting age selection.

Recombination connected TRBV12-3 or TRBV12-4 to TRBJ1-6; D gene: possibly TRBD1, on 5 matching bases. The sample taken for sequencing was blood. This receptor was taken from a young woman in good health. The CDR3 is CASSLGDGNSPLHF. The sequence in DNA is TGTGCCAGCAGTTTAGGGGACGGAAATTCACCCCTCCACTTT.